This T cell receptor (beta chain) was profiled in a study of Ad26.COV2.S vaccination and SARS-CoV-2 variants. For the study at large: The COV1001 Ad26.COV2.S trial arm included the donor.

Specified treatment: some 20 received Ad26.COV2.S at low or high dose, single or two shots; several received placebo; per-sample allocation not given. Each sample was drawn 63 days after the first injection (of vaccine or placebo). This person who donated was an adult of 18-55 years in Boston. Ad26.COV2.S expressed prefusion-stabilized spike from the original Wuhan strain. Profiled with immunoSEQ multiplex PCR; TCRdb holds only in-frame clones, not every one. The sample has about 350,000 clones; 86% are singletons. Study-wide results and limits: People given the vaccine had a wider spike-specific TCR breadth than placebo recipients did.

The CDR3 spans 15 residues. V trimming: 0 bases; J trimming: 2 bases; junction bases outside the gene matches: 3. The germline gives CDR1 LGHNA, CDR2 YSLEER. Comment on this clone: Its antigen is undetermined.

The V call is TRBV4-3, the J call TRBJ2-5; 7 nucleotides agree with TRBD2. The receptor was derived from a person between 18 and 60 years old who received the Ad26.COV2.S COVID-19 vaccine or a placebo. The material sequenced was peripheral blood, taken in a trial of Ad26.COV2.S vaccine versus placebo. This chain's CDR3 is CASSQDRTRQETQYF. CDR3 bases: TGCGCCAGCAGCCAAGACCGGACTAGGCAAGAGACCCAGTACTTC.